The 20 T cell receptor beta chains reported below all come from one sample, sequenced in a study of cytomegalovirus exposure and HLA in healthy donors. TCRdb keeps only in-frame clones here, not all; method: immunoSEQ multiplex PCR. In the table there are 250,000 to 300,000 clones, 80% to 90% of which are singletons. Input material: PBMCs. These TCRs come from a woman aged 18-29 years in good health and CMV-seronegative.

On this clone: The junction shows a germline mismatch at one end, possibly a read error. This chain uses TRBV29-1 with TRBJ1-3, with TRBD1 identical over 7 bases. CDR1 SQVTM and CDR2 ANQGSEA come from the germline V gene. The CDR3 is 13 residues long. CDR3 amino acids: CSGQLLSGNTIYF. CDR3 nucleotides: TGTTCGGGACAGCTCCTCTCCGGAAACACCATATATTTT.

The chain uses TRBV28 and TRBJ2-7; TRBD1 matches at 9 bases. The J segment lost 2 bases and the V segment lost 7 bases, leaving 6 bases of the junction unmatched. CDR3 length: 14 residues. Germline V lookup: CDR1 MDHEN, CDR2 SYDVKM. The CDR3 sequence is CASTLGQGAYEQYF. CDR3 DNA: TGTGCCAGCACCCTGGGACAGGGCGCCTACGAGCAGTACTTC. Using reference TRBV28 and TRBJ2-7 for the parts outside the CDR3, the full variable domain is DVKVTQSSRYLVKRTGEKVFLECVQDMDHENMFWYRQDPGLGLRLIYFSYDVKMKEKGDIPEGYSVSREKKERFSLILESASTNQTSMYLCASTLGQGAYEQYFGPGTRLTVT.

This clone has a handful of counts. V is TRBV19 and J is TRBJ2-3, with TRBD2 matching over 9 bases. The length of the CDR3 is 13 residues. Germline V CDR1 and CDR2: LNHDA, SQIVND (reference sequence). V dropped 7 bases and J dropped 7; count of bases not matched to a gene: 6. In nucleotides, the CDR3 is TGTGCCAGTAAAGTTAGCGGGAGTAATACGCAGTATTTT. This gives the protein CASKVSGSNTQYF. The full variable domain, its missing parts supplied by reference TRBV19 and TRBJ2-3, is DGGITQSPKYLFRKEGQNVTLSCEQNLNHDAMYWYRQDPGQGLRLIYYSQIVNDFQKGDIAEGYSVSREKKESFPLTVTSAQKNPTAFYLCASKVSGSNTQYFGPGTRLTVL.

The chain uses TRBV7-8 and TRBJ2-7; perhaps TRBD1 as D (6 bases). Germline CDR1 and CDR2: SGHVS and FQNEAQ. This CDR3 is built from 12 residues. Trimming shortened V by 5 bases and J by 6 bases, and 11 bases separated the two germline ends. The CDR3 sequence is CASSLQGTEQYF. The DNA of the CDR3 is TGTGCCAGCAGCCTACAGGGAACCGAGCAGTACTTC.

The rearrangement uses TRBV7-2 and TRBJ1-6; tentatively, D is TRBD1 (5 bases). Germline V lookup: CDR1 SGHTA, CDR2 FQGNSA. V lost 0 bases and J lost 5, with 11 bases in between. This CDR3 is built from 16 residues. This CDR3 is CASSLASPDNNSPLHF. CDR3 nucleotide sequence: TGTGCCAGCAGCTTAGCTTCCCCGGACAATAATTCACCCCTCCACTTT.

This rearrangement joins TRBV15 to TRBJ2-3; D unresolved. The germline V and J ends were trimmed by 1 base and 3 bases, with 2 bases remaining between them. Germline assignment: CDR1 LNHNV and CDR2 YYDKDF (reference sequence). CDR3 length equals 12 residues. In nucleotides, the CDR3 is TGTGCCACCAGCAGAGCAACAGATACGCAGTATTTT. Protein: CATSRATDTQYF.

The genes are TRBV6-4 and TRBJ2-1; 9 positions agree with TRBD1. The V gene's germline CDR1 is MRHNA and CDR2 SNTAGT. With V trimmed by 4 bases and J by 9 bases, 7 bases remained unmatched. The CDR3 covers 14 residues. For the CDR3, the DNA is TGTGCCAGCAGTGCGCGACAGGGGGAGACTGAGCAGTTCTTC. It codes for CASSARQGETEQFF.

The CDR3 spells CASSLDQGADGYTF. For the CDR3, the DNA is TGCGCCAGCAGCTTGGATCAGGGGGCGGATGGCTACACCTTC. The genes are TRBV5-1 and TRBJ1-2; 8 nucleotides match TRBD1. V was clipped by 0 bases and J by 6 bases; unmatched bases: 4. Germline values: CDR1 SGHRS, CDR2 YFSETQ. The CDR3 contains 14 residues.

The J gene is TRBJ1-1, the V gene TRBV28; D is unclear. This CDR3 has 14 residues. Germline V gives CDR1 MDHEN, CDR2 SYDVKM. The V end was cut by 7 bases, the J end by 1 base, with 13 bases between. As DNA, the CDR3 is TGTGCCAGCACCACACCCGGGAAGAACACTGAAGCTTTCTTT. Its protein product is CASTTPGKNTEAFF.

The V call is TRBV6-5, the J call TRBJ2-7, with 10 positions matching TRBD1. V lost 2 bases and J lost 3; bases outside the gene matches: 4. CDR3 length: 15 residues. Germline V gives CDR1 MNHEY, CDR2 SVGAGI. The CDR3 DNA sequence: TGTGCCAGCAGTTACACGGACAGGGGGTACTACGAGCAGTACTTC. Translated, it gives CASSYTDRGYYEQYF.

This clone showed up just a few times. Other DNA sequences in this sample translate to the same CDR3. This CDR3 is CASSLGQGGQPQHF. DNA for the CDR3: TGTGCCAGCAGCTTGGGGCAGGGCGGTCAGCCCCAGCATTTT. The rearrangement uses TRBV5-6 and TRBJ1-5, with a tentative D call TRBD1 (5 bases). V gave up 0 bases and J gave up 6 bases, with 10 bases separating them. This CDR3 is 14 amino acids long. Germline loops: CDR1 SGHDT, CDR2 YYEEEE.

The gene calls are TRBV21-1 and TRBJ2-7; the tabulated D call, TRBD1, remains unverified against the DNA. TRBV21-1 counts as a pseudogene. The CDR3 has 15 residues. This CDR3 reads CASSKKGQVNYEQYF. CDR3 DNA: TGTGCCAGCAGCAAGAAGGGACAAGTAAACTACGAGCAGTACTTC.

This clone was seen a single time. The chain combines TRBV28 with TRBJ2-7; 10 nucleotides align to TRBD1. The CDR3 has 15 amino acids. Germline-derived CDR1 and CDR2 are MDHEN and SYDVKM. Losses at the gene ends were 6 bases for V and 0 bases for J; bases not matched to a gene: 5. The CDR3 loop is CASRGQGGVSYEQYF. CDR3 nucleotide sequence: TGTGCCAGCAGAGGACAGGGGGGCGTCTCCTACGAGCAGTACTTC.

V is TRBV9 and J is TRBJ2-3; D is perhaps TRBD1 (6 bases). Deletions cut 0 bases from V and 0 bases from J, with 11 bases between. Germline CDR1 is SGDLS and CDR2 is YYNGEE. This CDR3 comprises 16 residues. CDR3: CASSVGAGVSTDTQYF. CDR3 DNA: TGTGCCAGCAGCGTAGGAGCAGGGGTTAGCACAGATACGCAGTATTTT. Full variable domain (outside the CDR3, taken from reference TRBV9 and TRBJ2-3): DSGVTQTPKHLITATGQRVTLRCSPRSGDLSVYWYQQSLDQGLQFLIQYYNGEERAKGNILERFSAQQFPDLHSELNLSSLELGDSALYFCASSVGAGVSTDTQYFGPGTRLTVL.

The chain employs TRBV19 and TRBJ2-3; possibly TRBD2 for D (7 bases). Trimming shortened V by 4 bases and J by 1 base, and 12 bases separated the two germline ends. Germline-derived CDR1 and CDR2 are LNHDA and SQIVND (reference sequence). The CDR3 sequence is 15 residues long. The chain's CDR3 is CASSSGRGRTDTQYF. The CDR3, as DNA: TGTGCCAGTAGTAGTGGGCGGGGGCGCACAGATACGCAGTATTTT.

This sequence joins TRBV9 and TRBJ1-2; 8 nucleotides agree with TRBD1. The length of the CDR3 is 15 residues. The junction had 5 bases not matched to a gene; V was cut back by 0 bases and J by 4 bases. CDR1 and CDR2 (germline): SGDLS, YYNGEE. The CDR3 here is CASSVGQGLSYGYTF. The CDR3 DNA is TGTGCCAGCAGCGTAGGACAGGGGCTGTCCTATGGCTACACCTTC.

About this clone: Other nucleotide sequences in the sample specify the same CDR3. This chain connects TRBV14 to TRBJ1-2; D not certain. The CDR3 has 15 amino acids. V was cut by 4 bases and J by 0 bases, with 12 bases left in between. Germline V lookup: CDR1 SGHDN, CDR2 FVKESK. The CDR3, as DNA: TGTGCCAGCAGCCCAAGGACGGGGACTAACTATGGCTACACCTTC. Amino acid sequence: CASSPRTGTNYGYTF.

CDR3 residues: CASSEAEGTGEEKLFF. The CDR3 region has the DNA TGTGCCAGCAGTGAAGCGGAGGGGACAGGGGAGGAAAAACTGTTTTTT. V usage is TRBV6-1 and J usage is TRBJ1-4; 10 positions agree with TRBD1. This CDR3 contains 16 residues. The V segment lost 0 bases and the J segment 8 bases; nucleotides outside the gene matches: 6. In germline, CDR1 is MNHNS, CDR2 SASEGT.

The gene calls are TRBV30 and TRBJ2-3; 7 nucleotides line up with TRBD1. Germline-derived CDR1 and CDR2 are GTSNPN and SVGIG (reference sequence). V shed 1 base and J 0 bases; nucleotides not matched to a gene: 4. This CDR3 is 15 amino acids long. DNA for the CDR3: TGTGCCTGGAGTGCCCCGGGACAGAGCACAGATACGCAGTATTTT. Translation: CAWSAPGQSTDTQYF. The entire variable domain, with the rest obtained from reference TRBV30 and TRBJ2-3, is as follows: SQTIHQWPATLVQPVGSPLSLECTVEGTSNPNLYWYRQAAGRGLQLLFYSVGIGQISSEVPQNLSASRPQDRQFILSSKKLLLSDSGFYLCAWSAPGQSTDTQYFGPGTRLTVL.

This clone occurred a few times. V usage is TRBV29-1 and J usage is TRBJ1-2, with D tentatively TRBD1 (6 bases). The CDR3 is made up of 12 amino acids. The germline CDR1 and CDR2 sequences are SQVTM and ANQGSEA. Between the trimmed V and J ends, which lost 4 bases and 2 bases, there was a span of 8 bases. As DNA, the CDR3 is TGCAGCGTTGGGGACACGAACTATGGCTACACCTTC. Protein: CSVGDTNYGYTF.